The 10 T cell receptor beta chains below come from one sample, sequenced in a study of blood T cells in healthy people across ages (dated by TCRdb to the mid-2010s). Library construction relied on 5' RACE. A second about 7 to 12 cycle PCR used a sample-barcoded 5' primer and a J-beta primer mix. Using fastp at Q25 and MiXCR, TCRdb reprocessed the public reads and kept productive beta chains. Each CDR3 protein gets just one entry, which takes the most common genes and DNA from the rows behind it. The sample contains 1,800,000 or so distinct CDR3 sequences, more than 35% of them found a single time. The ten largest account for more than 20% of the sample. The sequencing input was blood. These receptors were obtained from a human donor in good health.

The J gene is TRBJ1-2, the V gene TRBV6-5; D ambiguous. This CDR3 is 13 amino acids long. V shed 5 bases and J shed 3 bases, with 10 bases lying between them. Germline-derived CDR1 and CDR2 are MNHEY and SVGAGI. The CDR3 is CASSRSAYYGYTF. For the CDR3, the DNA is TGTGCCAGCAGTCGGTCGGCCTACTATGGCTACACCTTC.

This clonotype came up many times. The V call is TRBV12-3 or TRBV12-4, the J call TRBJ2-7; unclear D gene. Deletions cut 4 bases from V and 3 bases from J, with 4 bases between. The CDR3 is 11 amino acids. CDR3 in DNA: TGTGCCAGCAGTTCCTTCTACGAGCAGTACTTC. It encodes CASSSFYEQYF.

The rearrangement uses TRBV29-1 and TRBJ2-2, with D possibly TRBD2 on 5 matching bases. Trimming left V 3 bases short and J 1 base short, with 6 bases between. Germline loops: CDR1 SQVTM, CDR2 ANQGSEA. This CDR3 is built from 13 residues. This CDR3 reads CSVDGVNTGELFF. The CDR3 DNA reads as TGCAGCGTTGACGGGGTGAACACCGGGGAGCTGTTTTTT.

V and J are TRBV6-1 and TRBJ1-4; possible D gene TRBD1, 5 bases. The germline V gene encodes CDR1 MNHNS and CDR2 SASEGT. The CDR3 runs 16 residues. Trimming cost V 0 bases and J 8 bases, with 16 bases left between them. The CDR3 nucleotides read TGTGCCAGCAGTGAAGCGTCGGCAGGGTGGCGAGAAAAACTGTTTTTT. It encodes CASSEASAGWREKLFF.

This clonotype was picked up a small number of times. Here the CDR3 reads CASPCRGLAERCTDTQYF. DNA of the CDR3: TGTGCCAGCCCCTGCCGGGGACTAGCGGAGAGATGCACAGATACGCAGTATTTT. The rearrangement uses TRBV21-1 and TRBJ2-3; TRBD2, the D gene given by the table, was not confirmed from the DNA. TRBV21-1 is a documented pseudogene. CDR3 length equals 18 residues.

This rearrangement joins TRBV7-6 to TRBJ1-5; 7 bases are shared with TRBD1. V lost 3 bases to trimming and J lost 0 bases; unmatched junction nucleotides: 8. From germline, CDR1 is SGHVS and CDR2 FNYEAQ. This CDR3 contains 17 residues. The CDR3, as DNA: TGTGCCAGCAGCTTCCTCGACAGGGTATATAGCAATCAGCCCCAGCATTTT. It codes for CASSFLDRVYSNQPQHF.

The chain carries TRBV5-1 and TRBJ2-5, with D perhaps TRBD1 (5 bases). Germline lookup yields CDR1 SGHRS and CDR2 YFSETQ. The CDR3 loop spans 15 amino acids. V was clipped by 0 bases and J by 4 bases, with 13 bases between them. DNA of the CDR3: TGCGCCAGCAGCTTGGCCTTGGGGCTCCCAGAGACCCAGTACTTC. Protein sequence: CASSLALGLPETQYF.

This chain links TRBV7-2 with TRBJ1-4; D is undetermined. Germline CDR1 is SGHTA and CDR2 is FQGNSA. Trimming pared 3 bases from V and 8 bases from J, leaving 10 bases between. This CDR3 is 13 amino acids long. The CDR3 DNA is TGTGCCAGCAGCTTGGGGTTAGGAGAAAAACTGTTTTTT. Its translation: CASSLGLGEKLFF.

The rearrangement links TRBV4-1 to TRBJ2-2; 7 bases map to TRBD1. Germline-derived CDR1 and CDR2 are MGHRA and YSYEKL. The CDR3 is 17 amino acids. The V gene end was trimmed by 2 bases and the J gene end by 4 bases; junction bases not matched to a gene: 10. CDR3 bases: TGCGCCAGCAGCCAACCCCGGCGACAGGGTGGCACCGGGGAGCTGTTTTTT. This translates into CASSQPRRQGGTGELFF.

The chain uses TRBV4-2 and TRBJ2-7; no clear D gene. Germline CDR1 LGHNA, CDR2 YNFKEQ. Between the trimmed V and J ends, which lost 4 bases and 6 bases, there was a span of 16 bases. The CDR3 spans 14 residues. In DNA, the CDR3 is TGTGCCAGCAGCCCGTCCAAGACTCTGCGCGAGCAGTACTTC. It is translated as CASSPSKTLREQYF.